A single TCR beta chain is shown here with its context. This entry belongs to a study of blood T cell repertoires in COVID-19. The table came from immunoSEQ multiplex PCR; TCRdb's copy has only in-frame clones and leaves some out. This sample has around 160,000 clones, with around four fifths found just once. This CDR3 contains 13 residues. V was clipped by 6 bases and J by 5 bases, with 13 bases between them. CDR1 is MNHNY and CDR2 is SVGAGI in the germline V gene (reference sequence). The chain combines TRBV6-6 with TRBJ1-2, with D possibly matching TRBD1 (5 bases). The sequenced sample consisted of peripheral blood. The receptor was isolated from a human donor in a cohort sampled during active COVID-19. CDR3 residues: CASRRGGEYGYTF. CDR3 bases: TGTGCCAGCAGGCGCGGGGGAGAGTATGGCTACACCTTC.